This section outlines one T cell receptor (beta chain) sequence together with its context. This entry comes from a study of control samples from healthy donors and cancer patients. Measured with immunoSEQ multiplex PCR; TCRdb has only the in-frame clones, and not every one. Of 65,000 to 90,000 clones in the sample, around 87% were seen once. The clonotype originates from a man aged 50-59 years in good health. Sequences were obtained from blood.

The CDR3: CASSLTGRGELFF. The CDR3 region has the DNA TGTGCCAGCAGCCTAACCGGCAGGGGGGAGCTGTTTTTT. V is TRBV13 and J is TRBJ2-2, with D unresolved. The germline V gene encodes CDR1 PRHDT and CDR2 FYEKMQ (reference sequence). Between the trimmed V and J ends, which lost 5 bases and 8 bases, there was a span of 12 bases. This CDR3 is built from 13 residues.